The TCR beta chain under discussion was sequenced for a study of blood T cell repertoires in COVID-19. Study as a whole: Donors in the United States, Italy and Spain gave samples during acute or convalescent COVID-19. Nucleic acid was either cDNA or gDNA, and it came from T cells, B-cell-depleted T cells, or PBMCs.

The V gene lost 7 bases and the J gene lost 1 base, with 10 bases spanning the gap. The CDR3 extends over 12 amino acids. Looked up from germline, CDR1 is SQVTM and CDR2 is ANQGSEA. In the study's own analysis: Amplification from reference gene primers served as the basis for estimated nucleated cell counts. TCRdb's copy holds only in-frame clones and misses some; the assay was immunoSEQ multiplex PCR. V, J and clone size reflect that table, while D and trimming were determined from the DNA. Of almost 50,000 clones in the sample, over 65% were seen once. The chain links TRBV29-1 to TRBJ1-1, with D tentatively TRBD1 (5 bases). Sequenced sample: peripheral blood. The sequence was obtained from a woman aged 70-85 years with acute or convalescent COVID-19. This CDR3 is CSATTGNTEAFF. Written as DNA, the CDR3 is TGCAGCGCCACCACAGGGAACACTGAAGCTTTCTTT.